One sample yielded the 30 T cell receptor beta chains listed below, sequenced in a study of T cell clonality in common variable immunodeficiency. The method was immunoSEQ multiplex PCR; TCRdb's version includes in-frame clones alone and lacks a portion of them. There are about 52,000 clones in the sample, none observed a single time. Sequenced material: peripheral blood mononuclear cells. These receptors all come from a person aged 18 to 75 in good health.

This clone was observed many times. The read gets to within 3 residues of the CDR3 end, and the germline J gene fills in the rest. V and J are TRBV29-1 and TRBJ2-1, with D perhaps matching TRBD2 (7 bases). With 6 bases removed from V and 9 bases from J, the gap between germline ends came to 21 bases. The V gene's germline CDR1 is SQVTM and CDR2 ANQGSEA. The CDR3 is 14 residues long. The CDR3 DNA, read in part, is TGCAGCGTCCCCGGGCTAGCGGAGGGGGGTGAG. This codes for CSVPGLAEGGE. In full, the CDR3 is CSVPGLAEGGEQFF.

This clone was recorded many times. This CDR3 is CASSPPLQGDEKLFF. The covered CDR3 bases are TGTGCCAGCTCACCACCTTTACAGGGTGATGAAAAA. This rearrangement joins TRBV18 to TRBJ1-4; D might be TRBD1 (6 bases). The read stops 3 residues short of the end of the CDR3; the missing end is completed from the germline J gene. With 0 bases removed from V and 6 bases from J, the gap between germline ends came to 11 bases. Germline V lookup: CDR1 KGHSH, CDR2 LQKENI. The CDR3 extends over 15 amino acids. Complete variable domain (other parts from reference TRBV18 and TRBJ1-4): NAGVMQNPRHLVRRRGQEARLRCSPMKGHSHVYWYRQLPEEGLKFMVYLQKENIIDESGMPKERFSAEFPKEGPSILRIQQVVRGDSAAYFCASSPPLQGDEKLFFGSGTQLSVL.

The CDR3 DNA, read in part, is TGCAGTGCCTCCGACAGGGTGTCTAATGAAAAA. It translates to CSASDRVSNEK. The full CDR3 protein is CSASDRVSNEKLFF. The gene calls are TRBV20-1 and TRBJ1-4; 7 bases align to TRBD1. Read sequence stops 3 residues before the CDR3 end, and the germline J gene provides the missing end. CDR1 is DFQATT, CDR2 SNEGSKA, per germline (reference sequence). The trim removed 6 bases at V and 3 bases at J, leaving 7 bases unmatched. The CDR3 covers 14 residues.

This clone was found a few times. The CDR3 end lies 3 residues beyond the end of the read and is filled in from the germline J gene. The chain joins TRBV7-3 to TRBJ1-2; D is uncertain. The CDR3 runs 13 residues. Looked up from germline, CDR1 is SGHTA and CDR2 is FQGTGA. CDR3 bases read: TGTGCCAGCAGCCCCGCTTCCGATAGAGAC. The encoded protein is CASSPASDRD. The full CDR3 is CASSPASDRDYTF. Full variable domain (missing parts from reference TRBV7-3 and TRBJ1-2): GAGVSQTPSNKVTEKGKYVELRCDPISGHTALYWYRQSLGQGPEFLIYFQGTGAADDSGLPNDRFFAVRPEGSVSTLKIQRTERGDSAVYLCASSPASDRDYTFGSGTRLTVV.

At least ten counts were recorded for this clone. Sequencing ends 3 residues short of the CDR3 end; the germline J gene provides the rest. The rearrangement links TRBV12-3 or TRBV12-4 to TRBJ2-3; D gene uncertain. Trimming removed 3 bases at V and 2 bases at J, with 6 bases between. The CDR3 has 13 amino acids. The DNA read from the CDR3 is TGTGCCAGCAGTTTTGTCAACACAGATACG. Residues: CASSFVNTDT. The full CDR3 reads CASSFVNTDTQYF.

This clone was detected many times. The observed sequence ends 3 residues before the CDR3 terminus, with the missing tail filled in from the germline J gene. The chain uses TRBV23-1 and TRBJ2-1, with TRBD2 identical over 10 bases. TRBV23-1 is noted as an ORF with a role that remains uncertain. V lost 5 bases, J lost 5 bases, and 12 bases stayed unmatched. The CDR3 is made up of 17 amino acids. CDR3 amino acids: CASSWGLAGEMDNEQFF. The sequenced part of the CDR3 DNA is TGCGCCAGCAGTTGGGGCCTAGCGGGAGAAATGGACAATGAG.

In this sample, this clone turned up many times. The CDR3 end is not reached by the read, which stops 3 residues before it; the germline J gene fills it in. The V gene is TRBV7-6, the J gene TRBJ2-3; 8 positions agree with TRBD2. The CDR3 length is 15 residues. Germline CDR1 is SGHVS and CDR2 is FNYEAQ. V was clipped by 6 bases and J by 6 bases; unmatched bases: 11. The CDR3 spells CASSILSGGDDTQYF. The sequenced CDR3 bases are TGTGCCAGCAGTATTTTATCCGGGGGGGATGATACG.

Many counts were recorded for this clone. The missing CDR3 end, 3 residues past where the read stops, is filled in from the germline J gene. The chain combines TRBV6-1 with TRBJ2-3, with 8 positions matching TRBD2. The J segment lost 1 base and the V segment lost 4 bases, leaving 1 base of the junction unmatched. This CDR3 is 14 amino acids long. Germline lookup yields CDR1 MNHNS and CDR2 SASEGT. CDR3: CASSVLAGTDTQYF. Partial CDR3 DNA: TGTGCCAGCAGTGTACTAGCGGGCACAGATACG.

This clone was counted ten times or more. The read terminates 3 residues before the CDR3 end, so the remaining end is supplied by the germline J gene. This sequence joins TRBV10-3 and TRBJ2-1, with 7 bases matching TRBD2. Germline CDR1 is ENHRY and CDR2 is SYGVKD. The CDR3 covers 18 residues. Trimming cost V 3 bases and J 3 bases; bases outside gene matches: 14. The CDR3 is CAISDPLSTGGSYNEQFF. The DNA read from the CDR3 is TGTGCCATCAGTGATCCCCTTTCAACTGGCGGGAGCTACAATGAG.

This clone was observed at least ten times. The read halts 3 residues ahead of the CDR3 end, with the missing end drawn from the germline J gene. This sequence joins TRBV4-1 and TRBJ2-3, with 12 bases matching TRBD2. CDR1 and CDR2 from the germline V gene are MGHRA and YSYEKL. Trimming took 3 bases from V and 5 from J; bases not matched to a gene: 6. CDR3 length: 16 residues. The CDR3 region is CASSQTSGSSGDTQYF. The covered CDR3 bases are TGCGCCAGCAGCCAGACTAGCGGGAGCTCGGGAGATACG.

Concerning this clone: The CDR3 is cut off 3 residues early in the read; its end comes from the germline J gene. This chain uses TRBV5-4 with TRBJ2-5; perhaps TRBD2 as D (6 bases). There are 15 residues in the CDR3. V lost 3 bases and J 3 bases, leaving 15 bases between the germline ends. Germline CDR1 and CDR2: SGHNT and YYREEE (reference sequence). CDR3 bases read: TGTGCCAGCAGCTCCGGGTCCGCTAGCGAAGAGACC. It is translated as CASSSGSASEET. The complete CDR3 protein is CASSSGSASEETQYF.

Many counts were recorded for this clone. The read comes to an end 3 residues before the CDR3 does, leaving the germline J gene to fill in the end. The V call is TRBV10-3, the J call TRBJ1-2; 8 nucleotides agree with TRBD1. The CDR3 contains 15 residues. Unmatched junction bases numbered 5, after V lost 2 bases and J lost 3 bases. Germline V gives CDR1 ENHRY, CDR2 SYGVKD. The CDR3 spells CAISEADRVDYGYTF. Partial CDR3 DNA: TGTGCCATCAGTGAGGCGGACAGGGTGGACTATGGC.

A remark on this clone: The read falls 3 residues short of the CDR3 end, and the missing part is taken from the germline J gene. This rearrangement joins TRBV2 to TRBJ1-2, with TRBD1 matching over 8 bases. The CDR3 spans 14 residues. The trim removed 2 bases at V and 4 bases at J, leaving 3 bases unmatched. CDR1 and CDR2 from the germline V gene are SNHLY and FYNNEI. The DNA read from the CDR3 is TGTGCCAGCAGTGAACAGGGGGCGAGCTATGGC. Translation gives CASSEQGASYG. The full CDR3 reads CASSEQGASYGYTF. The full variable domain, in which reference TRBV2 and TRBJ1-2 provide the parts outside the CDR3, is EPEVTQTPSHQVTQMGQEVILRCVPISNHLYFYWYRQILGQKVEFLVSFYNNEISEKSEIFDDQFSVERPDGSNFTLKIRSTKLEDSAMYFCASSEQGASYGYTFGSGTRLTVV.

This clone occurred many times. The read halts 3 residues ahead of the CDR3 end, with the missing end drawn from the germline J gene. Other DNA sequences in the sample encode the same CDR3. The V call is TRBV19, the J call TRBJ2-7, with 11 positions matching TRBD2. Per germline, CDR1 LNHDA and CDR2 SQIVND (reference sequence). Trimming at V came to 6 bases and at J to 3 bases, leaving 1 base not matched to a gene. The CDR3 spans 13 residues. Here the CDR3 reads CASRGLAGYEQYF. CDR3 bases read: TGTGCCAGTAGAGGACTAGCGGGCTACGAG.

This clone was seen repeatedly, ten times or more. Read data end 3 residues before the CDR3 end; the end is taken from the germline J gene. The chain employs TRBV7-2 and TRBJ2-7; possible D gene TRBD2, 6 bases. This CDR3 has 14 residues. V lost 2 bases, J lost 3 bases, and 11 bases lay in between. CDR1 is SGHTA and CDR2 is FQGNSA in the germline V gene. The CDR3 is CASSLSRGNYEQYF. Incomplete CDR3 DNA: TGTGCCAGCAGCTTATCTCGGGGGAACTACGAG. The full variable domain, in which reference TRBV7-2 and TRBJ2-7 provide the parts outside the CDR3, is GAGVSQSPSNKVTEKGKDVELRCDPISGHTALYWYRQSLGQGLEFLIYFQGNSAPDKSGLPSDRFSAERTGGSVSTLTIQRTQQEDSAVYLCASSLSRGNYEQYFGPGTRLTVT.

This clone appeared many times. The CDR3 extends 3 residues past the end of the read, so its final part is completed from the germline J gene. The chain couples TRBV2 to TRBJ2-3; TRBD2 matches 11 bases. Per the germline V gene, CDR1 is SNHLY and CDR2 is FYNNEI. CDR3 length: 17 amino acids. V lost 6 bases to trimming and J lost 6 bases; unmatched junction nucleotides: 14. CDR3 residues: CASRKRLLAGGSDTQYF. The DNA read from the CDR3 is TGTGCCAGCAGAAAACGCCTCCTAGCGGGAGGTTCGGATACG.

This clone occurred many times. The read falls 3 residues short of the CDR3 end, and the missing part is taken from the germline J gene. The rearrangement uses TRBV29-1 and TRBJ2-2; 8 bases line up with TRBD1. The CDR3 spans 16 residues. Trimming took 3 bases from V and 4 from J; bases not matched to a gene: 10. Looked up from germline, CDR1 is SQVTM and CDR2 is ANQGSEA. This CDR3 is CSVERSTGVGTGELFF. The CDR3 bases that were read are TGCAGCGTTGAGAGGTCGACAGGGGTGGGCACCGGGGAG.

As for this clone: The CDR3 end lies 3 residues beyond the end of the read and is filled in from the germline J gene. The genes are TRBV10-2 and TRBJ2-2; 7 bases fit TRBD1. This CDR3 is 15 amino acids long. The germline V gene has CDR1 WSHSY and CDR2 SAAADI. J lost 5 bases, V lost 6 bases, and 9 bases had no gene match. The CDR3 bases that were read are TGCGCCAGCAGCACGACAGGGCGCGGAACCGGGGAG. Translation gives CASSTTGRGTGE. The whole CDR3 protein is CASSTTGRGTGELFF.

In the case of this clone: The junction differs from germline at one of its ends, possibly a read error. The read ends 3 residues before the CDR3 terminus; that terminus is restored from the germline J gene. This sequence joins TRBV10-2 and TRBJ2-1; D remains unclear. The CDR3 consists of 12 residues. CDR1 and CDR2 (germline): WSHSY, SAAADI. CDR3 residues: CTSSPPIHEQFF. CDR3 bases read: TGCACCAGCAGTCCCCCTATCCATGAG.

This clone was detected ten times or more. The CDR3 goes on 3 residues after the read ends, and that part is filled in from the germline J gene. J is TRBJ2-7 and V is TRBV20-1, with TRBD1 identical over 7 bases. V shed 3 bases, J shed 1 base, and the junction held 15 bases outside the gene matches. The CDR3 spans 17 residues. The germline V gene encodes CDR1 DFQATT and CDR2 SNEGSKA (reference sequence). CDR3 protein: CSASGRGRMGVSYEQYF. The sequenced part of the CDR3 DNA is TGCAGTGCTAGTGGTAGGGGGCGCATGGGAGTTTCCTACGAG.

The table lists this clone with many counts. Coverage ceases 3 residues before the CDR3 finishes, and the germline J gene fills in the end. V is TRBV5-1 and J is TRBJ2-5, with D tentatively TRBD1 (5 bases). The CDR3 sequence is 16 residues long. Germline V CDR1 and CDR2: SGHRS, YFSETQ. Trimming shortened V by 6 bases and J by 3 bases, and 21 bases separated the two germline ends. The CDR3 DNA, read in part, is TGCGCCAGCACCGCTGCTGGGCGTCAGGGCGAAGAGACC. Protein: CASTAAGRQGEET. From start to end, the CDR3 is CASTAAGRQGEETQYF.

This clone was found many times. Read data end 3 residues before the CDR3 end; the end is taken from the germline J gene. This chain connects TRBV30 to TRBJ2-7; TRBD1 aligns across 10 bases. Germline CDR1 and CDR2: GTSNPN and SVGIG (reference sequence). The CDR3 runs to 12 residues. V lost 7 bases, J lost 5 bases, and 5 bases stayed unmatched. The CDR3: CALTGGLNEQYF. Incomplete CDR3 DNA: TGTGCCTTGACAGGGGGCTTGAACGAG.

This clone was recorded at least ten times. The CDR3 extends 3 residues past the end of the read, so its final part is completed from the germline J gene. The gene calls are TRBV11-2 and TRBJ1-5, with 7 bases matching TRBD1. The V and J ends lost 1 base and 7 bases, in that order; junction bases with no gene match: 7. CDR1 is SGHAT, CDR2 FQNNGV, per germline. The CDR3 sequence is 15 residues long. The CDR3 DNA, read in part, is TGTGCCAGCAGCTTAGTACAGGGGATTGGGCAGCCC. Translated, it gives CASSLVQGIGQP. The entire CDR3 reads CASSLVQGIGQPQHF.

This clone has a count of ten or more. The CDR3 spells CASSLTGFYNEQFF. CDR3 bases read: TGTGCCAGCAGCTTAACAGGTTTTTACAATGAG. J is TRBJ2-1 and V is TRBV7-3; D ambiguous. Coverage ceases 3 residues before the CDR3 finishes, and the germline J gene fills in the end. The CDR3 length is 14 residues. Germline V lookup: CDR1 SGHTA, CDR2 FQGTGA. V shed 0 bases and J shed 4 bases, with 7 bases lying between them. The whole variable domain, filled in from reference TRBV7-3 and TRBJ2-1, reads GAGVSQTPSNKVTEKGKYVELRCDPISGHTALYWYRQSLGQGPEFLIYFQGTGAADDSGLPNDRFFAVRPEGSVSTLKIQRTERGDSAVYLCASSLTGFYNEQFFGPGTRLTVL.

This clone was counted at least ten times. The CDR3 goes on 3 residues after the read ends, and that part is filled in from the germline J gene. The chain uses TRBV7-9 and TRBJ1-4; 7 bases map to TRBD1. Losses at the gene ends were 1 base for V and 10 bases for J; bases not matched to a gene: 6. The CDR3 extends over 14 amino acids. The V gene's germline CDR1 is SEHNR and CDR2 FQNEAQ (reference sequence). CDR3 bases read: TGTGCCAGCAGCTTAGGGCAGGGGGAACGAAAA. Its translation is CASSLGQGERK. The CDR3 as a whole reads CASSLGQGERKLFF.

This clone was detected many times. The read terminates 3 residues ahead of where the CDR3 ends, so the germline J gene completes it. The rearrangement links TRBV14 to TRBJ2-2, with TRBD1 matching 9 bases. CDR3 length: 16 residues. From germline, CDR1 is SGHDN and CDR2 FVKESK. V lost 1 base and J lost 6; bases outside the gene matches: 6. CDR3 bases read: TGTGCCAGCAGCCAAGGCCTACAGGGGGCGGCCGGGGAG. As protein: CASSQGLQGAAGE. The whole CDR3 protein is CASSQGLQGAAGELFF.

The table lists this clone with many counts. The observed sequence ends 3 residues before the CDR3 terminus, with the missing tail filled in from the germline J gene. The chain couples TRBV28 to TRBJ2-1, with TRBD1 matching over 8 bases. This CDR3 comprises 13 residues. Trimming removed 6 bases from V and 9 bases from J; junction bases left unmatched: 7. Per germline, CDR1 MDHEN and CDR2 SYDVKM. CDR3 residues: CASSLDRGREQFF. The covered CDR3 bases are TGTGCCAGCAGCCTCGACAGGGGACGTGAG.

In this sample, this clone turned up many times. Read coverage stops 3 residues before the CDR3 terminus; the germline J gene supplies the remainder. The genes are TRBV19 and TRBJ2-3; D unclear. The ends were cut back, 6 bases at V and 0 bases at J, with 16 bases in the middle. Germline V CDR1 and CDR2: LNHDA, SQIVND (reference sequence). The CDR3 consists of 16 residues. The CDR3 is CASSLTPGKSTDTQYF. Incomplete CDR3 DNA: TGTGCCAGTAGCCTTACACCGGGTAAAAGCACAGATACG.

Worth noting for this clone: Since a much larger clone is just one base distant, this may be a read error. The DNA ends 3 residues before the CDR3 does, and the rest of the CDR3 is filled in from the germline J gene. V and J are TRBV7-9 and TRBJ2-5, with D possibly matching TRBD1 (5 bases). CDR3 length equals 15 residues. Germline values: CDR1 SEHNR, CDR2 FQNEAQ (reference sequence). The CDR3 loop is CSSSLGSSREETQYF. Incomplete CDR3 DNA: TGTTCCAGCAGCTTAGGGTCGAGCAGGGAAGAGACC. Full variable domain (rest looked up from reference TRBV7-9 and TRBJ2-5): DTGVSQNPRHKITKRGQNVTFRCDPISEHNRLYWYRQTLGQGPEFLTYFQNEAQLEKSRLLSDRFSAERPKGSFSTLEIQRTEQGDSAMYLCSSSLGSSREETQYFGPGTRLLVL.

This clone turned up a few times. The read terminates 3 residues ahead of where the CDR3 ends, so the germline J gene completes it. The chain links TRBV5-1 to TRBJ1-2; weak D call: TRBD1 (5 bases). Germline CDR1 is SGHRS and CDR2 is YFSETQ. The V gene lost 4 bases and the J gene lost 2 bases, with 15 bases spanning the gap. The CDR3 runs to 15 residues. The CDR3: CASSRSAGINYGYTF. CDR3 DNA, as far as it was read: TGCGCCAGCAGCCGGTCGGCAGGGATAAACTATGGC.